These 17 T cell receptor beta chains came from one sample sequenced in a study of CD8 T cells in ankylosing spondylitis. TCRdb redid the calling of the 5' RACE reads with MiXCR, one entry per CDR3 protein. The data contain under 950,000 distinct CDR3 sequences, over 15% of them singletons. General study findings and limits: The study identified a TCR beta motif of roughly eight highly homologous variants that appeared characteristic of ankylosing spondylitis blood.

For these TCRs, the target antigens are not known. Sequencing was performed on blood, either unsorted or a sorted T cell fraction (not recorded which). All receptors come from a male donor with ankylosing spondylitis.

This clonotype was recorded a few times. J is TRBJ2-7 and V is TRBV9, with 8 bases matching TRBD2. CDR1 and CDR2 from the germline V gene are SGDLS and YYNGEE. V dropped 0 bases and J dropped 6; count of bases not matched to a gene: 5. This CDR3 comprises 14 residues. DNA of the CDR3: TGTGCCAGCAGCGTAGAGGGGACTAGTGGCGAGCAGTACTTC. Translation gives CASSVEGTSGEQYF.

CDR3 amino acids: CSARDFLAGDNNEQFF. CDR3 in DNA: TGCAGTGCTAGAGACTTCCTAGCGGGGGACAACAATGAGCAGTTCTTC. This chain links TRBV20-1 with TRBJ2-1, with TRBD2 identical over 10 bases. The CDR3 is made up of 16 amino acids. Germline V lookup: CDR1 DFQATT, CDR2 SNEGSKA (reference sequence). V dropped 0 bases and J dropped 5; count of bases not matched to a gene: 7.

This chain joins TRBV12-3 or TRBV12-4 and TRBJ1-1, with D maybe TRBD1 (5 bases). This CDR3 contains 17 residues. Trimming left V 6 bases short and J 0 bases short, with 20 bases between. The CDR3 is CASSPVGHRTMNTEAFF. The CDR3 DNA is TGTGCCAGCAGCCCGGTCGGACACAGGACGATGAACACTGAAGCTTTCTTT.

This clonotype turned up a few times. The chain combines TRBV19 with TRBJ2-2, with a tentative D call TRBD1 (7 bases). This CDR3 spans 15 amino acids. Per germline, CDR1 LNHDA and CDR2 SQIVND (reference sequence). Trimming stripped 3 bases from V and 6 bases from J, with 14 bases between. This chain's CDR3 is CASSIGGGAAGELFF. The CDR3 nucleotides are TGTGCCAGTAGTATTGGAGGGGGCGCAGCCGGGGAGCTGTTTTTT. The whole variable domain, filled in from reference TRBV19 and TRBJ2-2, reads DGGITQSPKYLFRKEGQNVTLSCEQNLNHDAMYWYRQDPGQGLRLIYYSQIVNDFQKGDIAEGYSVSREKKESFPLTVTSAQKNPTAFYLCASSIGGGAAGELFFGEGSRLTVL.

This clonotype was detected only a few times. V usage is TRBV6-1 and J usage is TRBJ1-2; weak D call: TRBD1 (6 bases). The CDR3 is 15 residues long. V shed 6 bases and J shed 2 bases, with 16 bases lying between them. In germline, CDR1 is MNHNS, CDR2 SASEGT. The CDR3 region has the DNA TGTGCCAGCAGCCACCGTCGGGACAACAACTATGGCTACACCTTC. It encodes CASSHRRDNNYGYTF.

This clonotype occurred many times. This chain connects TRBV6-1 to TRBJ1-4; tentative D call: TRBD1 (6 bases). This CDR3 spans 17 amino acids. Germline CDR1 is MNHNS and CDR2 is SASEGT. The ends were cut back, 7 bases at V and 0 bases at J, with 18 bases in the middle. CDR3 bases: TGTGCCAGCACCCCCAGGGGCGGCCTGGCAACTAATGAAAAACTGTTTTTT. Translating it yields CASTPRGGLATNEKLFF.

This clonotype was observed a handful of times. CDR3 nucleotides: TGTGCCACCAGCGGAGCGGGCCAAGAGACCCAGTACTTC. Encoded protein: CATSGAGQETQYF. The rearrangement joins TRBV24-1 to TRBJ2-5; a weak D match, TRBD2 (6 bases). The germline V and J ends were trimmed by 7 bases and 1 base, with 9 bases remaining between them. Germline V gene lookup returns CDR1 KGHDR and CDR2 SFDVKD. The CDR3 sequence is 13 residues long.

This clonotype was picked up a small number of times. The V and J genes are TRBV5-6 and TRBJ1-5, with D maybe TRBD1 (5 bases). This CDR3 comprises 18 residues. V was shortened by 0 bases and J by 4 bases, with 20 bases between the two germline ends. Germline loops: CDR1 SGHDT, CDR2 YYEEEE. CDR3 coding DNA: TGTGCCAGCAGCTTGGCCGGGCGCATCATGGGGGGAAATCAGCCCCAGCATTTT. Translation gives CASSLAGRIMGGNQPQHF. The variable domain in full, completed from reference TRBV5-6 and TRBJ1-5, reads DAGVTQSPTHLIKTRGQQVTLRCSPKSGHDTVSWYQQALGQGPQFIFQYYEEEERQRGNFPDRFSGHQFPNYSSELNVNALLLGDSALYLCASSLAGRIMGGNQPQHFGDGTRLSIL.

The chain combines TRBV20-1 with TRBJ2-3; tentative D call: TRBD2 (5 bases). V was pared by 3 bases and J by 4 bases, with 8 bases between. The CDR3 has 12 residues. The germline V gene encodes CDR1 DFQATT and CDR2 SNEGSKA (reference sequence). CDR3 region: CSARTTADTQYF. CDR3 nucleotide sequence: TGCAGTGCTAGGACTACGGCAGATACGCAGTATTTT.

This clonotype was found a few times. This chain connects TRBV3-1 to TRBJ1-1; D call uncertain. CDR3 length equals 14 residues. The V and J ends lost 1 base and 2 bases respectively, with 8 bases between them. Germline loops: CDR1 LGHDT, CDR2 YNNKEL (reference sequence). The CDR3 here is CASSQGYTNTEAFF. CDR3 nucleotides: TGTGCCAGCAGCCAAGGTTACACCAACACTGAAGCTTTCTTT.

This CDR3 is CASSLGQGGNEKLFF. CDR3 in DNA: TGCGCCAGCAGCTTGGGTCAGGGTGGTAATGAAAAACTGTTTTTT. This sequence joins TRBV5-1 and TRBJ1-4, with a possible D match to TRBD1 (5 bases). Trimming pared 0 bases from V and 4 bases from J, leaving 10 bases between. This CDR3 contains 15 residues. The germline CDR1 and CDR2 sequences are SGHRS and YFSETQ.

This clonotype was seen more than once but under ten times. This rearrangement joins TRBV24-1 to TRBJ2-3; the match to TRBD1 covers 12 bases. The V gene's germline CDR1 is KGHDR and CDR2 SFDVKD. Unmatched junction bases numbered 4, after V lost 3 bases and J lost 4 bases. This CDR3 is 16 amino acids long. The CDR3, as DNA: TGTGCCACCAGTGATCCCGGGACAGGGGGCGCAGATACGCAGTATTTT. Amino acid sequence: CATSDPGTGGADTQYF.

This chain links TRBV7-3 with TRBJ1-2, with D possibly being TRBD1 (5 bases). V was trimmed by 1 base and J by 8 bases, leaving 20 bases between them. In germline, CDR1 is SGHTA, CDR2 FQGTGA. This CDR3 is built from 16 residues. The CDR3 loop reads CASSLIPPPGPVGYTF. The CDR3 DNA is TGTGCCAGCAGCTTAATACCCCCGCCAGGGCCAGTAGGCTACACCTTC. The whole variable domain, remainder taken from reference TRBV7-3 and TRBJ1-2, is GAGVSQTPSNKVTEKGKYVELRCDPISGHTALYWYRQSLGQGPEFLIYFQGTGAADDSGLPNDRFFAVRPEGSVSTLKIQRTERGDSAVYLCASSLIPPPGPVGYTFGSGTRLTVV.

V gene TRBV6-2 or TRBV6-3 combines with J gene TRBJ2-5; D is possibly TRBD1 (6 bases). Germline V gene data show CDR1 as MNHEY and CDR2 as SVGEGT. The CDR3 is made up of 12 amino acids. V lost 5 bases to trimming and J lost 5 bases, with 9 bases between them. Here the CDR3 DNA reads TGTGCCAGCAGTAACGACAGGGAGACCCAGTACTTC. Protein product: CASSNDRETQYF.

This clonotype showed up many times. The V call is TRBV20-1, the J call TRBJ2-7, with a tentative D call TRBD2 (6 bases). CDR3 length: 12 amino acids. Between the trimmed V and J ends, which lost 3 bases and 4 bases, there was a span of 10 bases. Germline loops: CDR1 DFQATT, CDR2 SNEGSKA (reference sequence). CDR3: CSAREAGYEQYF. The DNA of the CDR3 is TGCAGTGCTAGGGAGGCGGGGTACGAGCAGTACTTC.

In this sample, this clonotype turned up a few times. The chain combines TRBV12-3 or TRBV12-4 with TRBJ2-3, with 11 bases that match TRBD2. J gave up 4 bases and V 5 bases, and 8 bases lay outside the gene matches. The CDR3 is made up of 16 amino acids. Written as DNA, the CDR3 is TGTGCCAGCAGTCCGCTAGCGGGAGGCGGTCCAGATACGCAGTATTTT. It translates to CASSPLAGGGPDTQYF.

This clonotype was detected a few times. This chain uses TRBV27 with TRBJ2-2, with 10 positions matching TRBD2. With 5 bases clipped from V and 4 bases from J, the junction kept 4 bases outside the gene matches. The CDR3 spans 15 residues. CDR1 MNHEY and CDR2 SMNVEV come from the germline V gene (reference sequence). The DNA of the CDR3 is TGTGCCAGCAGTCTAGCGGGAGTTGTCACCGGGGAGCTGTTTTTT. Its protein product is CASSLAGVVTGELFF.